Below are 16 T cell receptor beta chains sequenced from a single sample in a study of T cell responses to AZD1222 COVID-19 vaccine. The table came from immunoSEQ multiplex PCR; TCRdb's copy has only in-frame clones and leaves some out. This table has over 120,000 clones, more than 85% appearing once. The sample consisted of peripheral blood, taken after recovery from COVID-19. The receptors derive from an adult who had recovered from COVID-19.

CDR3 sequence: CASSPVLASSVETQYF. The DNA for the CDR3 is TGCGCCAGCAGTCCAGTTTTAGCCTCGTCGGTGGAGACCCAGTACTTC. This sequence joins TRBV4-1 and TRBJ2-5; D not resolved. With 6 bases removed from V and 5 bases from J, the gap between germline ends came to 22 bases. Germline lookup yields CDR1 MGHRA and CDR2 YSYEKL. This CDR3 contains 16 residues.

This chain connects TRBV10-2 to TRBJ1-2, with 9 bases matching TRBD1. CDR3 length: 14 residues. CDR1 is WSHSY and CDR2 is SAAADI in the germline V gene. V dropped 5 bases and J dropped 7; count of bases not matched to a gene: 8. CDR3 sequence reads: CASSQQGARGGYTF. CDR3 in DNA: TGCGCCAGCAGTCAACAGGGGGCTCGAGGTGGCTACACCTTC.

This clone has just one count. V is TRBV2 and J is TRBJ2-7, with 9 bases lining up with TRBD2. V gave up 5 bases and J gave up 2 bases; unmatched junction bases: 7. Germline lookup yields CDR1 SNHLY and CDR2 FYNNEI. The CDR3 length is 15 residues. CDR3 region: CASSPPGTSPYEQYF. CDR3 bases: TGTGCCAGCAGTCCCCCCGGGACTAGCCCCTACGAGCAGTACTTC.

The rearrangement links TRBV27 to TRBJ2-2; TRBD2 agrees at 16 bases. Trimming took 5 bases from V and 1 from J; bases not matched to a gene: 7. CDR3 length: 19 amino acids. Germline CDR1 and CDR2: MNHEY and SMNVEV (reference sequence). As DNA, the CDR3 is TGTGCCAGCAGTCGCGGGACTAGCGGGAGGGCCCTGAACACCGGGGAGCTGTTTTTT. It encodes CASSRGTSGRALNTGELFF.

The CDR3: CASSIGTSGYNEQFF. The CDR3, as DNA: TGTGCCAGTAGTATCGGGACTAGCGGGTACAATGAGCAGTTCTTC. V gene TRBV19 combines with J gene TRBJ2-1; 12 positions agree with TRBD2. Germline CDR1 reads LNHDA; CDR2 reads SQIVND (reference sequence). This CDR3 has 15 amino acids. Trimming took 3 bases from V and 4 from J; bases not matched to a gene: 1. The variable domain in full, completed from reference TRBV19 and TRBJ2-1, reads DGGITQSPKYLFRKEGQNVTLSCEQNLNHDAMYWYRQDPGQGLRLIYYSQIVNDFQKGDIAEGYSVSREKKESFPLTVTSAQKNPTAFYLCASSIGTSGYNEQFFGPGTRLTVL.

This clone was found a few times. The chain is built from TRBV5-1 and TRBJ2-7, with TRBD2 identical over 9 bases. The CDR3 is 17 amino acids. The ends lost 3 bases at V and 1 base at J; junction bases unmatched: 11. The germline V gene encodes CDR1 SGHRS and CDR2 YFSETQ. This chain's CDR3 is CASSSSGSGRRSYEQYF. The CDR3, as DNA: TGCGCCAGCAGCTCCTCCGGTAGCGGGAGAAGGTCCTACGAGCAGTACTTC.

The chain has TRBV28 and TRBJ2-7, with TRBD2 matching over 11 bases. Germline CDR1 is MDHEN and CDR2 is SYDVKM. The V segment lost 5 bases and the J segment 3 bases; nucleotides outside the gene matches: 6. The CDR3 runs 15 residues. DNA for the CDR3: TGTGCCAGCAGTAAAGAGACTAGCGGGAACTACGAGCAGTACTTC. It is translated as CASSKETSGNYEQYF.

The CDR3 DNA sequence: TGTGCCACCAGCAGTTTGACTGCCCCTACGACCTACAATGAGCAGTTCTTC. Encoded protein: CATSSLTAPTTYNEQFF. V gene TRBV15 combines with J gene TRBJ2-1; no clear D. The V gene's germline CDR1 is LNHNV and CDR2 YYDKDF (reference sequence). V was pared by 3 bases and J by 2 bases, with 17 bases between. The CDR3 has 17 amino acids.

The chain joins TRBV19 to TRBJ1-1, with TRBD1 as a possible D gene (5 bases). Per the germline V gene, CDR1 is LNHDA and CDR2 is SQIVND (reference sequence). The CDR3 is made up of 14 amino acids. The ends were cut back, 7 bases at V and 4 bases at J, with 16 bases in the middle. In DNA, the CDR3 is TGTGCCAGTAAGGGGACCCAGGGTACCACTGAAGCTTTCTTT. Translating it yields CASKGTQGTTEAFF.

The chain combines TRBV14 with TRBJ1-2, with D unclear. V lost 7 bases to trimming and J lost 4 bases, with 16 bases between them. CDR1 is SGHDN and CDR2 is FVKESK in the germline V gene. The CDR3 runs to 14 residues. This CDR3 reads CASTPGRTLYGYTF. Here the CDR3 DNA reads TGTGCCAGCACCCCGGGCAGGACCCTCTATGGCTACACCTTC.

This clone appeared a single time. V gene TRBV28 combines with J gene TRBJ1-5; D is possibly TRBD1 (6 bases). Trimming stripped 7 bases from V and 4 bases from J, with 14 bases between. The CDR3 is made up of 14 amino acids. CDR1 and CDR2 (germline): MDHEN, SYDVKM. The CDR3 reads CASNRGTFNQPQHF. The CDR3, as DNA: TGTGCCAGCAACCGCGGGACATTTAATCAGCCCCAGCATTTT.

The chain employs TRBV7-8 and TRBJ1-1; TRBD1 agrees at 8 bases. Germline trimming cut 5 bases from V and 3 bases from J; bases unmatched to any gene: 5. The germline V gene has CDR1 SGHVS and CDR2 FQNEAQ. The CDR3 extends over 14 amino acids. The CDR3 loop reads CASSPGGKDTEAFF. In DNA, the CDR3 is TGTGCCAGCAGCCCAGGGGGCAAGGACACTGAAGCTTTCTTT.

This clone appeared a single time. The gene calls are TRBV5-5 and TRBJ1-5, with a possible D match to TRBD1 (6 bases). The CDR3 covers 14 residues. Deletions cut 4 bases from V and 5 bases from J, with 13 bases between. Germline lookup yields CDR1 SGHKS and CDR2 YYEKEE (reference sequence). The DNA of the CDR3 is TGTGCCAGCAGCAAAGACAGGATTTATCAGCCCCAGCATTTT. Residues: CASSKDRIYQPQHF.

The V call is TRBV5-1, the J call TRBJ2-1; TRBD2 agrees at 9 bases. Trimming removed 4 bases from V and 7 bases from J; junction bases left unmatched: 9. Germline CDR1 SGHRS, CDR2 YFSETQ. This CDR3 spans 15 amino acids. As DNA, the CDR3 is TGCGCCAGCAGCCTTACAGCGGGAGGTCCAAATGAGCAGTTCTTC. It yields the protein CASSLTAGGPNEQFF. The full variable domain, rest sourced from reference TRBV5-1 and TRBJ2-1, is KAGVTQTPRYLIKTRGQQVTLSCSPISGHRSVSWYQQTPGQGLQFLFEYFSETQRNKGNFPGRFSGRQFSNSRSEMNVSTLELGDSALYLCASSLTAGGPNEQFFGPGTRLTVL.

This clone was counted a single time. The chain is built from TRBV13 and TRBJ2-5, with TRBD2 matching over 10 bases. Germline V CDR1 and CDR2: PRHDT, FYEKMQ (reference sequence). The CDR3 sequence is 15 residues long. After removal of 2 bases from V and 0 bases from J, the junction contained 0 bases not matched to a gene. CDR3 in amino acids: CASSLTSGNQETQYF. The CDR3 nucleotides read TGTGCCAGCAGCTTAACTAGCGGGAACCAAGAGACCCAGTACTTC. The entire variable domain, with the rest obtained from reference TRBV13 and TRBJ2-5, is as follows: AAGVIQSPRHLIKEKRETATLKCYPIPRHDTVYWYQQGPGQDPQFLISFYEKMQSDKGSIPDRFSAQQFSDYHSELNMSSLELGDSALYFCASSLTSGNQETQYFGPGTRLLVL.

The chain combines TRBV4-1 with TRBJ1-5; 9 positions agree with TRBD1. This CDR3 comprises 14 residues. CDR1 MGHRA and CDR2 YSYEKL come from the germline V gene. Unmatched junction bases numbered 3, after V lost 4 bases and J lost 5 bases. CDR3 protein: CASSRTGDDQPQHF. CDR3 DNA: TGCGCCAGCAGCCGGACAGGGGACGATCAGCCCCAGCATTTT.